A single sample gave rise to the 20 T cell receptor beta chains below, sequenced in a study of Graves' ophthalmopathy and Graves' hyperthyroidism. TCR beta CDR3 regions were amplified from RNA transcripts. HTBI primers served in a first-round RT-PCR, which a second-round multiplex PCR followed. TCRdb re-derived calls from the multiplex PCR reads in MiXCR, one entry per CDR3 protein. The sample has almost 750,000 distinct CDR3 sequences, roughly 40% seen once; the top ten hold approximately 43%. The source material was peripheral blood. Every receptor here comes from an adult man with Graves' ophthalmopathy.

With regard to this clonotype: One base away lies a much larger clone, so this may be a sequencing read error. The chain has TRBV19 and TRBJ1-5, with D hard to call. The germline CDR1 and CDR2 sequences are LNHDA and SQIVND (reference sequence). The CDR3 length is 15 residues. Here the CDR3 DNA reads TGTGCCAGTAGTTATTCGGAGTATAGCAATCAGCTCCAGCATTTT. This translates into CASSYSEYSNQLQHF.

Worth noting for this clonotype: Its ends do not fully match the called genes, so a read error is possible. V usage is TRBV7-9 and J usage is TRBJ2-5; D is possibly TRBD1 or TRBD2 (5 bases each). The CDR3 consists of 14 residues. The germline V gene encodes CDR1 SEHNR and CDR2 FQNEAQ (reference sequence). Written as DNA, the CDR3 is TGCGCCAGCAGCCAAGGGTCAGGGAGCGAGACCCAGTACTTC. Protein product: CASSQGSGSETQYF. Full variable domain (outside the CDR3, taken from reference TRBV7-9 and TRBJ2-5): DTGVSQNPRHKITKRGQNVTFRCDPISEHNRLYWYRQTLGQGPEFLTYFQNEAQLEKSRLLSDRFSAERPKGSFSTLEIQRTEQGDSAMYLCASSQGSGSETQYFGPGTRLLVL.

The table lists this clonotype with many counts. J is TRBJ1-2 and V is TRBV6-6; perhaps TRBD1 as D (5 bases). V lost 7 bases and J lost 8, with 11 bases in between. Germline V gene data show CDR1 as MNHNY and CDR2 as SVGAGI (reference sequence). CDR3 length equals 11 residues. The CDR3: CASTNEGGYTF. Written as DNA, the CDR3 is TGTGCCAGCACTAACGAGGGGGGCTACACCTTC.

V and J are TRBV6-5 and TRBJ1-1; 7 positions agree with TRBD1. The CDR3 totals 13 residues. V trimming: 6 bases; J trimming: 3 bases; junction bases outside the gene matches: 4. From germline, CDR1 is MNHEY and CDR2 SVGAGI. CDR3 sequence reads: CASSDTGDTEAFF. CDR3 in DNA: TGTGCCAGCAGCGATACAGGGGACACTGAAGCTTTCTTT.

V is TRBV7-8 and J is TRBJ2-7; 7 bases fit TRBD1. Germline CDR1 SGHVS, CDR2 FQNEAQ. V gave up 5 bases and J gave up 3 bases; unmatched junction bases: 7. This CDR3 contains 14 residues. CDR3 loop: CASSQQQGIYEQYF. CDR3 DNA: TGTGCCAGCAGCCAACAACAGGGGATCTACGAGCAGTACTTC.

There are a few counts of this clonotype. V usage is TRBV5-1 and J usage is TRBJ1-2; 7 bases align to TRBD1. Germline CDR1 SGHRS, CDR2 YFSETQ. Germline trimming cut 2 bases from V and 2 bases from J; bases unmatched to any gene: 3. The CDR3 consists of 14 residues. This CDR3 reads CASSFSTGNYGYTF. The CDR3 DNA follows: TGCGCCAGCAGCTTCTCGACAGGGAACTATGGCTACACCTTC.

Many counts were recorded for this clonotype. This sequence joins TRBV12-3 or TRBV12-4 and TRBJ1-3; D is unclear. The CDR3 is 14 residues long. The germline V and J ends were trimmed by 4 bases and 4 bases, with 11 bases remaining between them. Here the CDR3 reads CASSSANGGNTIYF. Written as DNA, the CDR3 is TGTGCCAGCAGTTCGGCAAACGGAGGAAACACCATATATTTT.

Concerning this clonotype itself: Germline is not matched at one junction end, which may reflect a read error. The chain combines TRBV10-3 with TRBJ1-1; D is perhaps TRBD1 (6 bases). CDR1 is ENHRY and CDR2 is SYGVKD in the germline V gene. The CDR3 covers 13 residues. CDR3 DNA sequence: TGTGCCATCAGCGAGGGGGGGGCTACTGAAGCTCTCTTT. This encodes CAISEGGATEALF.

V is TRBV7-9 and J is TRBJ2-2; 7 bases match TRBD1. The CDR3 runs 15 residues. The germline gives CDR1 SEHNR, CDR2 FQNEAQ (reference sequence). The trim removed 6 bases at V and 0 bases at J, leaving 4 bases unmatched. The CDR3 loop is CASSPGQSNTGELFF. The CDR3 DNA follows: TGTGCCAGCAGTCCGGGACAGTCGAACACCGGGGAGCTGTTTTTT.

The CDR3 coding sequence is TGCATCGTGGCAGGTGGCGGAAAACTGTTTTTT. It is translated as CIVAGGGKLFF. This sequence joins TRBV29-1 and TRBJ1-4, with D unclear. Germline loops: CDR1 SQVTM, CDR2 ANQGSEA. CDR3 size: 11 residues.

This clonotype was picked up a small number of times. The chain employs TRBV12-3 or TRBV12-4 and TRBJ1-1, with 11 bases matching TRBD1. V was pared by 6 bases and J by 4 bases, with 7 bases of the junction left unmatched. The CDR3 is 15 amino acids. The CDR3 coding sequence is TGTGCCAGCAGGTACAGCGGACAGGGGGCCACTGAAGCTTTCTTT. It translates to CASRYSGQGATEAFF.

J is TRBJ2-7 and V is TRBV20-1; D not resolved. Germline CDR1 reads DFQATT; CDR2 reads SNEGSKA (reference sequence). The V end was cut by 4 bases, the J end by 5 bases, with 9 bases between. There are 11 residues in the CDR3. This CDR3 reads CSATTPDEQYF. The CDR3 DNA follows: TGCAGTGCTACCACACCCGACGAGCAGTACTTC.

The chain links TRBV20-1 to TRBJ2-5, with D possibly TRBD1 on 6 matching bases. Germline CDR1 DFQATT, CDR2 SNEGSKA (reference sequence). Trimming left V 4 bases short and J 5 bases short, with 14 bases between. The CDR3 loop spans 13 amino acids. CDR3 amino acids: CSAKDRQVETQYF. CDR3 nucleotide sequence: TGCAGTGCTAAAGATCGACAGGTGGAGACCCAGTACTTC.

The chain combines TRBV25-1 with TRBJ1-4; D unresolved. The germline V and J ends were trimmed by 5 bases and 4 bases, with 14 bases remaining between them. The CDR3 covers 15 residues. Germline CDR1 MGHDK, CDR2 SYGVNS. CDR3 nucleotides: TGTGCCAGCAGTTTATTTCGCTCTTATAATGAAAAACTGTTTTTT. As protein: CASSLFRSYNEKLFF.

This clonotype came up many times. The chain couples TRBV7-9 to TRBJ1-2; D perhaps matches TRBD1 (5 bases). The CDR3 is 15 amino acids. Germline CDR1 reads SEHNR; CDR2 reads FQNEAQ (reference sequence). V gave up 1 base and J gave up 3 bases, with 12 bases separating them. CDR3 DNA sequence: TGTGCCAGCAGCTTAGGTGGGGCGGTGGACTATGGCTACACCTTC. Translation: CASSLGGAVDYGYTF.

The CDR3 region has the DNA TGTGCCAGTATGCCAGGAAGCTCCTACAATGAGCAGTTCTTC. The encoded protein is CASMPGSSYNEQFF. The chain joins TRBV19 to TRBJ2-1; the D is unclear. CDR1 LNHDA and CDR2 SQIVND come from the germline V gene (reference sequence). V lost 7 bases and J 0 bases, leaving 10 bases between the germline ends. This CDR3 region has 14 residues.

CDR3 region: CSARDSLSVRETQYF. CDR3 in DNA: TGCAGTGCTAGAGACAGTCTTAGCGTCCGCGAGACCCAGTACTTC. This chain joins TRBV20-1 and TRBJ2-5; perhaps TRBD2 as D (5 bases). This CDR3 is 15 amino acids long. V dropped 0 bases and J dropped 5 bases, with 16 bases sitting between them. Germline CDR1 and CDR2: DFQATT and SNEGSKA (reference sequence).

The CDR3 loop reads CASSLVWAAETRNTQYF. DNA of the CDR3: TGTGCCAGCAGCTTAGTCTGGGCAGCGGAAACGCGAAATACGCAGTATTTT. The chain employs TRBV7-9 and TRBJ2-3, with D possibly matching TRBD2 (5 bases). Per germline, CDR1 SEHNR and CDR2 FQNEAQ (reference sequence). V was shortened by 1 base and J by 7 bases, with 21 bases between the two germline ends. This CDR3 comprises 17 residues.

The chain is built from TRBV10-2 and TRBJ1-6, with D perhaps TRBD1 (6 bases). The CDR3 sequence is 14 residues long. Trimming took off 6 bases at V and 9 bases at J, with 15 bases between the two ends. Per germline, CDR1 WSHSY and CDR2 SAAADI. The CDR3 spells CASRKGRGVSPLHF. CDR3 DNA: TGCGCCAGCAGGAAGGGCAGGGGCGTTTCACCCCTCCACTTT.

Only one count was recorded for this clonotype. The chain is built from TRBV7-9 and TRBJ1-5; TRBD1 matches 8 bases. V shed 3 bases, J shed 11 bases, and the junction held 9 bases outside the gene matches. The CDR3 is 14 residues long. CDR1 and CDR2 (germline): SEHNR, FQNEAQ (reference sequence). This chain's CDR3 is CASSFGQGRETQHF. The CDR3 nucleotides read TGTGCCAGCAGCTTCGGACAGGGACGAGAGACCCAGCATTTT.